This T cell receptor (beta chain) was sequenced in a study of blood T cell repertoires in COVID-19 (TCRdb year 2020). For the study in its entirety: Samples covering the acute and convalescent phases of COVID-19 were provided by collaborators in the United States, Italy and Spain. The repertoires were released in a freely available public database meant as a resource for research on the immune response to SARS-CoV-2. Nearly every sample came with metadata listing a de-identified subject ID, COVID-19 status, age in years and sex. Where available, HLA class I and class II types were obtained from metadata supplied by the sample provider rather than from assay-based typing. Samples were obtained from the ongoing ImmuneRACE study (first 160 participants) and from some 1,200 subjects provided by 6 global collaborators. The material from the prospective study consisted of cDNA or gDNA derived from T cells, B-cell-depleted T cells, or PBMCs. The dataset comprised deeply sampled blood TCRbeta repertoires from subjects exposed to, actively infected with, or recovered from COVID-19.

The immunoSEQ Assay, a bias-controlled multiplex PCR, was used to amplify TCRbeta CDR3 regions from genomic DNA. The authors processed their data as follows. Within the assay, amplification of reference gene primers was used to estimate how many nucleated cells each sample contained. Sequence reads were collapsed and filtered to measure the absolute abundance of every unique TCRbeta CDR3 rearrangement. For each sample, productive Simpson clonality was calculated as the square root of Simpson's diversity index over productive rearrangements. TCRdb limited this immuneACCESS table to in-frame rearrangements with V and J called. A share of clones is missing; checked studies link under half to unresolved V genes, and the rest is unexplained. The V and J calls and the clone size are those of that table, but D and trimming were determined from the DNA. This sample gives tens of thousands of clones in total; just over 85% of them show up just once. About 11% of the sample lies in the top ten.

Concerning this clone: This clone's antigen is unknown. It has no much larger one-base neighbor in the sample; base qualities were not kept.

Whole blood was collected in K2EDTA tubes by collaborating institutions according to the institutions' own protocols. Collaborator samples were shipped for TCRbeta analysis as frozen whole blood, isolated PBMCs, or DNA extracted from either sample type. What the study reported, not specific to this receptor: The quantity of clinical and demographic metadata differed by source and by participant and was supplied without curation.

Specimen: peripheral blood. The sequence came from a man aged 70-80 years with active or convalescent COVID-19.

The CDR3 in this case is CASSLSTGTNYGYTF. The nucleotide sequence reads as follows: TGTGCCAGCAGTTTATCGACAGGCACTAACTATGGCTACACCTTC. Recombination connected TRBV27 to TRBJ1-2, and possibly TRBD1, on 6 matching bases. Counted from cysteine to phenylalanine, this CDR3 has 15 amino acids. This entry keeps only the CDR3 DNA: 45 bases, framed from base 1. V gives up 0 bases and J gives up 0 bases, and the segment between their germline ends measures 8 bases. Looking up the germline V gene (reference sequence) yields CDR1 MNHEY and CDR2 SMNVEV.